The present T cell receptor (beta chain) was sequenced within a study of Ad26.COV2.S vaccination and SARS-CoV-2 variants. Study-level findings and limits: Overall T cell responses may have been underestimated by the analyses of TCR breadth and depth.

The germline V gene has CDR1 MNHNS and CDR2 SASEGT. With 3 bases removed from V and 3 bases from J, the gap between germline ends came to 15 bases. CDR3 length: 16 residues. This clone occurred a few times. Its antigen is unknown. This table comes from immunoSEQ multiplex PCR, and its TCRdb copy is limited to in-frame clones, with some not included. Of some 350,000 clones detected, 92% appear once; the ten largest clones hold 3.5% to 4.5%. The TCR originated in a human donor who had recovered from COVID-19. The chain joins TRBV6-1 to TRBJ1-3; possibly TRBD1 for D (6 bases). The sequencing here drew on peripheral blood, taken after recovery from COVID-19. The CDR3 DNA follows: TGTGCCAGCAGTGAGCGGGGAGGGGGGAGTGGAAACACCATATATTTT. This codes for CASSERGGGSGNTIYF.